This is a list of T cell receptor beta chains from one sample in a study of cytomegalovirus exposure and HLA in healthy donors. TCRdb keeps only in-frame clones here, not all; method: immunoSEQ multiplex PCR. The table has 60,000 to 65,000 clones, 95% seen once; the top ten hold roughly 6%. Sequenced: PBMCs. These receptors all stem from a woman under 30 in good health and CMV-seropositive. The CDR3 runs from the conserved cysteine through the conserved F or W.

J	V	length	CDR3
TRBJ2-3	TRBV28	12	CASSLSRRTQYF
TRBJ2-3	TRBV2	15	CASSSSGSSTDTQYF
TRBJ1-1	TRBV11-2	16	CASSSTHRTANTEAFF
TRBJ1-1	TRBV13	16	CASSSPDRALNTEAFF
TRBJ2-3	TRBV15	16	CATSGRTSSSTDTQYF
TRBJ2-7	TRBV6-5	14	CATRTGTGGYEQYF
TRBJ2-3	TRBV29-1	14	CSVGGDALADTQYF
TRBJ2-7	TRBV4-1	16	CASSADERESPYEQYF
TRBJ2-3	TRBV5-1	14	CASSLDGSTDTQYF
TRBJ2-1	TRBV6-5	14	CASRIDRGRNEQFF
TRBJ2-3	TRBV28	16	CASSLTPGGYTDTQYF
TRBJ2-7	TRBV7-2	13	CASSFGGEYEQYF
TRBJ2-4	TRBV19	13	CASSGTAKNIQYF
TRBJ2-7	TRBV11-2	11	CASSSTYEQYF
TRBJ1-3	TRBV19	14	CASSIPRVGNTIYF
TRBJ2-1	TRBV25-1	16	CASSELSGTHHNEQFF
TRBJ1-2	TRBV28	12	CAILTGPYGYTF
TRBJ2-1	TRBV18	15	CASSPGRGDPNEQFF
TRBJ2-1	TRBV15	17	CATSRDMGGGSYNEQFF
TRBJ2-2	TRBV4-2	17	CASSQTTLAGFTGELFF
TRBJ1-6	TRBV5-1	16	CASSLDRIRGNSPLHF
TRBJ2-3	TRBV9	17	CASSSQPGGGITDTQYF
TRBJ2-2	TRBV10-3	16	CAISEFPNRKTGELFF
TRBJ2-7	TRBV27	17	CASSALARVQGTYEQYF
TRBJ1-3	TRBV19	13	CAGRPSSGNTIYF
TRBJ2-3	TRBV13	14	CASSLGTVTDTQYF
TRBJ2-7	TRBV11-2	14	CASSLSGTSTEQYF
TRBJ1-1	TRBV6-1	11	CASTKGGEAFF
TRBJ1-2	TRBV11-2	12	CASSFRTQGETF
TRBJ1-5	TRBV7-8	15	CASSRTGGGNQPQHF
TRBJ2-2	TRBV11-3	14	CASSLERDTGELFF
TRBJ2-1	TRBV18	12	CASSPQIGEQFF
TRBJ2-1	TRBV6-1	14	CASSLAGSYNEQFF
TRBJ2-5	TRBV9	16	CASNPQGRLEGETQYF
TRBJ2-3	TRBV4-1	18	CASSLRGGLAGSTDTQYF
TRBJ1-3	TRBV6-1	15	CASSLPRGSGNTIYF
TRBJ1-2	TRBV4-2	16	CASSQDYGTAPRGYTF
TRBJ1-4	TRBV7-6	14	CASSTGQGGEKLFF
TRBJ1-2	TRBV19	17	CASRDRGVRRGRRGYTF
TRBJ2-3	TRBV5-1	16	CASSLVGGLITDTQYF
TRBJ2-2	TRBV11-2	14	CASSWNRLGGELFF
TRBJ1-5	TRBV21-1	17	CASSKGAPNYSNQPQHF
TRBJ2-1	TRBV4-1	21	CASSQGGRGTSFSSSYNEQFF
TRBJ1-3	TRBV7-2	15	CASSQTADSGNTIYF
TRBJ2-7	TRBV7-6	16	CASSLEPGGRSYEQYF
TRBJ2-7	TRBV30	11	CAWSRGYEQYF
TRBJ1-2	TRBV6-1	15	CASSPVTLTGGGYTF
TRBJ2-2	TRBV29-1	13	CSASGQRTGELFF
TRBJ2-3	TRBV7-9	14	CASSTRGSTDTQYF
TRBJ2-5	TRBV5-1	13	CASRSGSGETQYF
TRBJ2-1	TRBV7-9	16	CAGSGGGPGTYNEQFF